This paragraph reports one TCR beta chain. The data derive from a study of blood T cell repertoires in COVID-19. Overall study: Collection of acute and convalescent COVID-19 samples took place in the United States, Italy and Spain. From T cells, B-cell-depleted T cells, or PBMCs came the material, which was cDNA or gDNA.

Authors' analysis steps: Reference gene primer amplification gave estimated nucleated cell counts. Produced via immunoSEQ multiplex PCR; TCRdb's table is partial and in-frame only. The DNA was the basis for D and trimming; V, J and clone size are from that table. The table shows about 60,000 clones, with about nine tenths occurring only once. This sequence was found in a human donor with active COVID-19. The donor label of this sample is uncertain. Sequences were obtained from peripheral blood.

The CDR3 protein is CASRRDSSYEQYF. In DNA, the CDR3 is TGTGCCAGCAGAAGGGACTCCTCCTACGAGCAGTACTTC. This chain joins TRBV7-2 and TRBJ2-7, with D perhaps TRBD2 (6 bases). The germline V and J ends were trimmed by 6 bases and 0 bases, with 9 bases remaining between them. CDR3 size: 13 residues. CDR1 is SGHTA and CDR2 is FQGNSA in the germline V gene.